This TCR beta chain was captured in a study of circulating CD8 cells and anti-PD-1 response in melanoma (dated by TCRdb to about 2020). Concerning the study at large: Nivolumab was given to patients intravenously at 3 mg/kg every 2 weeks. Of the 13 patients in the melanoma cohort, seven received anti-PD-1 as first-line therapy and six had prior targeted therapy or immunotherapy. Patients with complete or partial responses were classified as responders, and patients with stable or progressive disease (RECIST v1.1) were classified as non-responders. The TCR repertoire analysis included around 11 melanoma patients, of whom 7 were non-responders and 4 were responders. PD-1 on on-treatment samples was detected using a biotinylated anti-human IgG4 antibody. General study outcomes and caveats: Diversity was greatest in the DNEG repertoire, PD-1 and DPOS had similar and higher clonality, and TIGIT repertoires had the lowest diversity. Because tumor material was not accessible, tumor reactivity was instead assessed by peptide assays on expanded sorted subsets. Because material was limited, most experiments were generally run without replicates. The cohort included both treatment-naive and previously treated patients, and the authors noted that this mix could influence results. The published TCR repertoire comparisons relied only on baseline and M1 samples from a small cohort that had few responders. Repertoires were found to be largely private between subsets, with under 7% of TRB clonotypes shared at M1, and the highest sharing was observed between DPOS and TIGIT.

This clonotype is characterized as medium-sized (0.01 to 0.1%). The specificity of this receptor is unknown. Qualities for individual bases were not recorded, and no much larger clone is one base off. For sequencing, a NextSeq 500 was employed. The QIAseq Immune Repertoire RNA Library Kit, Human TCR Panel, was used to prepare TCR libraries from 15 ng of total RNA. The TCR libraries were sequenced on an Illumina NextSeq using a Mid Output V2 kit and asymmetric 261x41 paired-end reads. Every TCR library was diluted down to roughly 4 nM, then pooled, denatured and loaded at roughly 0.91 pM. The study's processing was this. Processing of the TCR FASTQ files took place in the QIAGEN GeneGlobe Data Analysis Center, and downstream analysis was done in R 3.5.2. Clonality was computed as one minus Shannon entropy normalized by the log of the number of unique productive sequences. Fisher exact tests at 5% FDR, run separately within each subset, picked out TRA or TRB clonotypes whose abundance differed between baseline and M1. Differentially abundant clonotypes were grouped as emerging, expanding, contracting or non-expanding/contracting. Repertoire overlap between patients was measured with Morisita's overlap index. The public reads were quality trimmed at Q25 with fastp and then assembled into clones with MiXCR by TCRdb, keeping productive beta chains. When rows share a CDR3 protein, they turn into one entry using the most common DNA and genes. TCRdb's processing, not the authors', yielded these V and J calls. The sample includes about 200 distinct CDR3 sequences, with about an eighth observed a single time. Of the sample, 67% falls within the top ten clones.

CDR1 SGHTA and CDR2 FQGTGA are derived from the germline V gene. Taken from cysteine to phenylalanine, the CDR3 has 15 residues. This entry keeps only the CDR3 DNA: 45 bases, framed from base 1. V and J are trimmed by 2 bases and 4 bases, and the gene matches miss 5 bases of the junction. Using a BD FACSAria II cell sorter, four subsets defined by PD-1 and/or TIGIT were sorted from live CD3+CD8+TCRalphabeta+ cells. Circulating CD8 T cells were sorted into four subsets by PD-1 and TIGIT expression to characterize their relevance to anti-PD-1 therapy response. From each sorted CD8 T-cell subset, both TCR alpha and TCR beta chains were sequenced. Peripheral blood was collected at three points: before the first anti-PD-1 injection, after two injections and after four injections. Ficoll gradient centrifugation was used to isolate PBMCs immediately. Until use, PBMCs were cryopreserved in liquid nitrogen in RPMI containing approximately 18% FCS and about 10% DMSO. Thawed PBMCs were stained with a viability dye and antibodies against CD3, CD8alpha, TCRalphabeta, PD-1 and TIGIT. The RNeasy Kit was used to extract total RNA, and all samples had a RIN greater than 7.

Sequenced material: CD8+ T cells from PBMCs, taken at baseline or after one month of anti-PD-1 therapy (not recorded which). This TCR derives from a human donor with melanoma. This receptor chain uses TRBV7-3 and TRBJ2-5, and 9 junction bases match TRBD2. The nucleotides are TGTGCCAGCAGCTTAGGCGGGGGGGCAGGAGAGACCCAGTACTTC. It translates to CASSLGGGAGETQYF.